Below, 15 T cell receptor beta chains from the same sample are listed, as sequenced in a study of T cell repertoires in ileal Crohn's disease (dated 2019 in TCRdb). The protocol used for the library was the immunoSEQ multiplex PCR assay. In TCRdb, the immuneACCESS table is reduced to in-frame sequences with V and J assigned. These tables do not hold every clone; where another copy was compared, an unresolved V gene accounts for under half, and the others remain unexplained. In all, the sample holds 30,000 or so clones, and about three quarters of those were seen once. Jointly, the top ten make up 4.5% to 7% of the sample. The sample consisted of ileal tissue. These receptors were obtained from an adult with Crohn's disease.

This chain links TRBV7-9 with TRBJ1-1, with D possibly matching TRBD1 (6 bases). This CDR3 comprises 14 residues. The germline gives CDR1 SEHNR, CDR2 FQNEAQ (reference sequence). The V end lost 2 bases, the J end lost 0 bases, and 7 bases lay between the germline ends. In DNA form, the CDR3 reads TGTGCCAGCAGCTTACAGGGGCTGAACACTGAAGCTTTCTTT. Translation: CASSLQGLNTEAFF.

Here the CDR3 DNA reads TGTGCCAGCAGTGGATACCCACTGGACAGGAGTAGCAATCAGCCCCAGCATTTT. This codes for CASSGYPLDRSSNQPQHF. The genes are TRBV27 and TRBJ1-5; 7 bases match TRBD1. The CDR3 covers 18 residues. The V gene end was trimmed by 5 bases and the J gene end by 0 bases; junction bases not matched to a gene: 13. CDR1 MNHEY and CDR2 SMNVEV come from the germline V gene (reference sequence).

The V gene is TRBV12-5, the J gene TRBJ1-2; tentative D call: TRBD1 (6 bases). Germline V CDR1 and CDR2: LGHNT, FRNRAP. Trimming took 9 bases from V and 0 from J, leaving 17 bases between them. This CDR3 is built from 15 residues. For the CDR3, the DNA is TGTGCTAGCCCCCAGGGGCGGGGGACTAACTATGGCTACACCTTC. Amino acid sequence: CASPQGRGTNYGYTF.

This clone has only a few counts. The chain combines TRBV19 with TRBJ1-1; 9 bases match TRBD1. The CDR3 extends over 14 amino acids. Germline V gene sequence: CDR1 LNHDA, CDR2 SQIVND (reference sequence). Trimming cost V 6 bases and J 6 bases; bases outside gene matches: 8. The CDR3 reads CASRRTGVGAEAFF. CDR3 sequence (DNA): TGTGCCAGTAGAAGGACAGGGGTTGGGGCTGAAGCTTTCTTT.

The CDR3 DNA is TGTGCCATCAGCACCGGGACTAGCGGGACCAATGAGCAGTTCTTC. It specifies CAISTGTSGTNEQFF. J is TRBJ2-1 and V is TRBV10-3, with 13 bases identical to TRBD2. The V and J ends lost 6 bases and 6 bases, in that order; junction bases with no gene match: 5. The CDR3 has 15 amino acids. CDR1 is ENHRY, CDR2 SYGVKD, per germline.

The rearrangement joins TRBV9 to TRBJ1-2, with 10 nucleotides matching TRBD1. There are 14 residues in the CDR3. CDR1 SGDLS and CDR2 YYNGEE come from the germline V gene. With 6 bases clipped from V and 4 bases from J, the junction kept 6 bases outside the gene matches. This CDR3 is CASNRQGAGYGYTF. In nucleotides, the CDR3 is TGTGCCAGCAACAGACAGGGGGCTGGCTATGGCTACACCTTC.

This chain uses TRBV6-5 with TRBJ2-5; D perhaps matches TRBD2 (6 bases). The CDR3 has 14 residues. The V gene's germline CDR1 is MNHEY and CDR2 SVGAGI. Trimming removed 8 bases at V and 4 bases at J, with 17 bases between. The CDR3 here is CASQAGRLSETQYF. DNA of the CDR3: TGTGCCAGCCAGGCGGGGAGACTGTCAGAGACCCAGTACTTC.

This chain connects TRBV7-2 to TRBJ2-7, with 7 bases that match TRBD1. The CDR3 totals 14 residues. With 2 bases clipped from V and 5 bases from J, the junction kept 6 bases outside the gene matches. Germline V gives CDR1 SGHTA, CDR2 FQGNSA. CDR3 sequence reads: CASSLQTGTHEQYF. CDR3 DNA: TGTGCCAGCAGCTTACAGACAGGGACCCACGAGCAGTACTTC.

This chain joins TRBV7-2 and TRBJ2-2, with D tentatively TRBD2 (5 bases). V gave up 11 bases and J gave up 1 base, with 11 bases separating them. Germline V gives CDR1 SGHTA, CDR2 FQGNSA. There are 13 residues in the CDR3. CDR3 bases: TGTACCGCGGGCCCTAGGAACACCGGGGAGCTGTTTTTT. This gives the protein CTAGPRNTGELFF.

The chain has TRBV11-2 and TRBJ1-1; TRBD1 might be the D (5 bases). V was shortened by 5 bases and J by 5 bases, with 15 bases between the two germline ends. The CDR3 is made up of 14 amino acids. Germline CDR1 is SGHAT and CDR2 is FQNNGV. CDR3 nucleotides: TGTGCCAGCAGCCCTGGACATCAAAGAACTGAAGCTTTCTTT. Encoded protein: CASSPGHQRTEAFF.

CDR3 loop: CASSQAAGTEAFF. CDR3 sequence (DNA): TGTGCCAGCAGCCAGGCGGCGGGAACTGAAGCTTTCTTT. The chain has TRBV11-3 and TRBJ1-1; D not certain. Germline loops: CDR1 SGHNT, CDR2 YENEEA. V was cut by 5 bases and J by 5 bases, with 12 bases left in between. The CDR3 length is 13 residues.

The V gene is TRBV6-1, the J gene TRBJ1-1, with D possibly being TRBD1 (5 bases). Trimming pared 1 base from V and 10 bases from J, leaving 13 bases between. The CDR3 spans 13 residues. Germline V gene lookup returns CDR1 MNHNS and CDR2 SASEGT. CDR3 coding DNA: TGTGCCAGCAGTGAAGGGGGGGGAATGAGAGCTTTCTTT. This translates into CASSEGGGMRAFF.

The chain couples TRBV19 to TRBJ2-4; 14 positions agree with TRBD2. Unmatched junction bases numbered 8, after V lost 5 bases and J lost 5 bases. The CDR3 has 17 amino acids. Germline CDR1 is LNHDA and CDR2 is SQIVND (reference sequence). The CDR3 DNA reads as TGTGCCAGTAGTCCAAGACTAGCGGGGGGGTTCCAAAACATTCAGTACTTC. Translated, it gives CASSPRLAGGFQNIQYF.

The chain employs TRBV5-5 and TRBJ1-2; a weak D match, TRBD1 (5 bases). The CDR3 consists of 13 residues. Germline CDR1 SGHKS, CDR2 YYEKEE (reference sequence). The V end was cut by 4 bases, the J end by 4 bases, with 11 bases between. CDR3 sequence reads: CASSGGEFYGYTF. In DNA form, the CDR3 reads TGTGCCAGCAGCGGGGGGGAGTTCTATGGCTACACCTTC.

The chain uses TRBV7-2 and TRBJ2-7; 8 bases agree with TRBD2. The junction had 9 bases not matched to a gene; V was cut back by 5 bases and J by 3 bases. The CDR3 spans 15 residues. CDR1 SGHTA and CDR2 FQGNSA come from the germline V gene. CDR3 in amino acids: CASSPPRGGRYEQYF. CDR3 nucleotide sequence: TGTGCCAGCAGCCCCCCACGGGGGGGACGCTACGAGCAGTACTTC.